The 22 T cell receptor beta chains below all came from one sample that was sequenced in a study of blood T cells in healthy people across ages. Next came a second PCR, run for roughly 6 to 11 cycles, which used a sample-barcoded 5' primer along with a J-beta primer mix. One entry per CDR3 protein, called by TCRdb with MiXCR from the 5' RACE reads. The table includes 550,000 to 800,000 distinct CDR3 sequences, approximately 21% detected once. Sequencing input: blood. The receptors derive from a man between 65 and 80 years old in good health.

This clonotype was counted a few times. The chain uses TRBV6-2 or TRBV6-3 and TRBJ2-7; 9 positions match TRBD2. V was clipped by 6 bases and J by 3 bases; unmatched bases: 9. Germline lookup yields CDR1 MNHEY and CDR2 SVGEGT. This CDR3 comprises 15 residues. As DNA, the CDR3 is TGTGCCAGCAGACGCGCTAGCGGGATTAACTACGAGCAGTACTTC. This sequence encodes CASRRASGINYEQYF.

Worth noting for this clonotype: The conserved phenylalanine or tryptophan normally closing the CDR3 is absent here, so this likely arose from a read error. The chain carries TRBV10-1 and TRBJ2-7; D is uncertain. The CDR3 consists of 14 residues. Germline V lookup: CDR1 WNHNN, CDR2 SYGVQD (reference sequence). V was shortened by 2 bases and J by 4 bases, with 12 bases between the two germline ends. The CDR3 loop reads CASSEGSPTYEQYL. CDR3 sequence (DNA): TGCGCCAGCAGTGAGGGTAGCCCGACGTACGAGCAGTACCTC.

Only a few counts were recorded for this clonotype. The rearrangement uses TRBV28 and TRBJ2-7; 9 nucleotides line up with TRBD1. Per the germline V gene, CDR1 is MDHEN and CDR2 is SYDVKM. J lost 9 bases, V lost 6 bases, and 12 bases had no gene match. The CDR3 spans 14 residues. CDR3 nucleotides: TGTGCCAGCAGCCCGGGACAGGGACCTTTTGGGCAGTACTTC. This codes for CASSPGQGPFGQYF.

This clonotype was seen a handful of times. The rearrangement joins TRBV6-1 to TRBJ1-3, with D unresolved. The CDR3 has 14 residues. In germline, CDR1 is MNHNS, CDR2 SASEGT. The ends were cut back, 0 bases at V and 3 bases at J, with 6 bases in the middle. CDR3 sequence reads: CASSEATIGNTIYF. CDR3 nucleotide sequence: TGTGCCAGCAGTGAAGCGACCATTGGAAACACCATATATTTT.

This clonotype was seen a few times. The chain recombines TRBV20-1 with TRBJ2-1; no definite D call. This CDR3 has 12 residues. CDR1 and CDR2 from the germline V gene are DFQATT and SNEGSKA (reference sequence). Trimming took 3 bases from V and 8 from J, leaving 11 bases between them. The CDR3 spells CSASPLQDEQFF. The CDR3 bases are TGCAGTGCTAGTCCCCTGCAGGATGAGCAGTTCTTC.

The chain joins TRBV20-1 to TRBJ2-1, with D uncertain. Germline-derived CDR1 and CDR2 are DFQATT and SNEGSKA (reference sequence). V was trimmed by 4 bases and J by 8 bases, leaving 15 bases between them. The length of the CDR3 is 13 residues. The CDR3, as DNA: TGCAGTGCTACCCGGACGGTTTTCGATGAGCAGTTCTTC. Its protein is CSATRTVFDEQFF.

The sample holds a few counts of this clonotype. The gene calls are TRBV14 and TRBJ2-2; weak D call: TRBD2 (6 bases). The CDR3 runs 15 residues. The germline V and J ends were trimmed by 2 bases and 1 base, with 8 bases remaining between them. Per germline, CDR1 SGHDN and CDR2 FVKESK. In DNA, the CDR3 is TGTGCCAGCAGCCAAAGGGGACTGAACACCGGGGAGCTGTTTTTT. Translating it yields CASSQRGLNTGELFF. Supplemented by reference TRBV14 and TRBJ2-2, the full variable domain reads EAGVTQFPSHSVIEKGQTVTLRCDPISGHDNLYWYRRVMGKEIKFLLHFVKESKQDESGMPNNRFLAERTGGTYSTLKVQPAELEDSGVYFCASSQRGLNTGELFFGEGSRLTVL.

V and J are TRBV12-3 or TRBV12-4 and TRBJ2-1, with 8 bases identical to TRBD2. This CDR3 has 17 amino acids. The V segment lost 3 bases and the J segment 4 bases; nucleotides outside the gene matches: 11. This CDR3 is CASSFLLSGSKYNEQFF. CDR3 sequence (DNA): TGTGCCAGCAGTTTTTTATTGAGCGGGAGTAAGTACAATGAGCAGTTCTTC.

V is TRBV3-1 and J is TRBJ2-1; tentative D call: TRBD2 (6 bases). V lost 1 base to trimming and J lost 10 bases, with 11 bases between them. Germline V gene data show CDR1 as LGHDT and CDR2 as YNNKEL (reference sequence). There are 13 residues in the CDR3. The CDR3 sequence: CASSQGGRNEQFF. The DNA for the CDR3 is TGTGCCAGCAGCCAAGGAGGGAGGAACGAGCAGTTCTTC.

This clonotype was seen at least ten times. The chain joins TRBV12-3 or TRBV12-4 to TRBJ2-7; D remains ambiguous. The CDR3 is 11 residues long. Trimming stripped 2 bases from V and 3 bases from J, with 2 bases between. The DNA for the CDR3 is TGTGCCAGCAGTTTAATCTACGAGCAGTACTTC. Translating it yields CASSLIYEQYF.

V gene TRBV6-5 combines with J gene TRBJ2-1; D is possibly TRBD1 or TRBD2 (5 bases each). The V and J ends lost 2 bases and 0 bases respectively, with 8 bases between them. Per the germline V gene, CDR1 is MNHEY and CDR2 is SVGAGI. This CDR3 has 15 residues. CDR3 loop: CASSYRDASYNEQFF. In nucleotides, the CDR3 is TGTGCCAGCAGTTACCGGGACGCCTCCTACAATGAGCAGTTCTTC.

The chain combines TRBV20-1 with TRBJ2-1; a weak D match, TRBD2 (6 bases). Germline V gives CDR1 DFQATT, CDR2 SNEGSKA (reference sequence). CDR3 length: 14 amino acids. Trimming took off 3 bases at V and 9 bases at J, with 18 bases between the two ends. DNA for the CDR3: TGCAGTGCTAGTGGGGGGTCTAGCGAGAGTGAGCAGTTCTTC. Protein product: CSASGGSSESEQFF.

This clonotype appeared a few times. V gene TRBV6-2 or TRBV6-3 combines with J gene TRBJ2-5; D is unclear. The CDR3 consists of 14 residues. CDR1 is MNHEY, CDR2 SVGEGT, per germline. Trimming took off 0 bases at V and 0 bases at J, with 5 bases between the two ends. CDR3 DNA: TGTGCCAGCAGTTACTCCATGAACCAAGAGACCCAGTACTTC. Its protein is CASSYSMNQETQYF.

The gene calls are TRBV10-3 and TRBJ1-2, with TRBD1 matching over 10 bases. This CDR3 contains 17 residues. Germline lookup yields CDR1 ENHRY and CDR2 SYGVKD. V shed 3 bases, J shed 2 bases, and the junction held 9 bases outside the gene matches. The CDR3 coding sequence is TGTGCCATCAGTGATCCCGCCGGGACAGGGGCGAACTATGGCTACACCTTC. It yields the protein CAISDPAGTGANYGYTF.

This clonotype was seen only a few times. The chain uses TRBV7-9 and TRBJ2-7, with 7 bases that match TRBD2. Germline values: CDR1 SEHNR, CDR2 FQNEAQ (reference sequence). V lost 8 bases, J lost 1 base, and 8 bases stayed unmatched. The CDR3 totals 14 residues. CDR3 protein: CASGLAALSYEQYF. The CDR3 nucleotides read TGTGCCAGCGGGCTAGCGGCACTTTCCTACGAGCAGTACTTC. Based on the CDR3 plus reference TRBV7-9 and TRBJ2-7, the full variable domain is DTGVSQNPRHKITKRGQNVTFRCDPISEHNRLYWYRQTLGQGPEFLTYFQNEAQLEKSRLLSDRFSAERPKGSFSTLEIQRTEQGDSAMYLCASGLAALSYEQYFGPGTRLTVT.

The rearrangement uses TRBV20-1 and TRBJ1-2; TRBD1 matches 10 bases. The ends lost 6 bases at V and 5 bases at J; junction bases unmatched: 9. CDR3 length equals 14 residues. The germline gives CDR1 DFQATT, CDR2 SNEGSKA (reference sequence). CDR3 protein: CSAITGTGEYGYTF. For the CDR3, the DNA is TGCAGTGCCATCACCGGGACAGGGGAATATGGCTACACCTTC.

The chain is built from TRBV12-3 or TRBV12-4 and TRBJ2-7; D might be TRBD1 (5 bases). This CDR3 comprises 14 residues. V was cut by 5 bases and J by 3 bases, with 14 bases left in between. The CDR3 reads CASSLRQLRYEQYF. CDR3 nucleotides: TGTGCCAGCAGTCTCAGACAGCTACGCTACGAGCAGTACTTC.

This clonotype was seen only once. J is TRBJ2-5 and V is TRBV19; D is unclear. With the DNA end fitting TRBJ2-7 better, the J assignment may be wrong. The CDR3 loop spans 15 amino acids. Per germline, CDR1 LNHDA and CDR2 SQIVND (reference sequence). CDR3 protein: CASSWGPESSYEQYF. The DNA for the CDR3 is TGTGCCAGTAGTTGGGGTCCAGAAAGCTCCTACGAGCAGTACTTC.

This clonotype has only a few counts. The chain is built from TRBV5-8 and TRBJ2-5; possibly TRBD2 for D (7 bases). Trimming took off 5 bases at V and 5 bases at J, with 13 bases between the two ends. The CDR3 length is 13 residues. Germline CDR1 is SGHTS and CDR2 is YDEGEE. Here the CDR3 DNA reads TGTGCCAGCAGGGCGCGGGGGCACGAGACCCAGTACTTC. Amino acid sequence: CASRARGHETQYF.

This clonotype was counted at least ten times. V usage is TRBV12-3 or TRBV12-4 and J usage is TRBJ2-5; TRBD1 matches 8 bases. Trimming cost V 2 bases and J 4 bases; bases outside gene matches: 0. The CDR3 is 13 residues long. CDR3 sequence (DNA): TGTGCCAGCAGTTTACAGGGGGCAGAGACCCAGTACTTC. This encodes CASSLQGAETQYF.

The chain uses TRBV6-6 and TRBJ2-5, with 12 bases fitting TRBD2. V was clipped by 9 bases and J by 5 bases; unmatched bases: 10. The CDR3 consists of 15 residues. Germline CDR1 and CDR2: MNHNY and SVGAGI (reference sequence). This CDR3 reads CASGDRTSGMETQYF. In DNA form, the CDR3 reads TGTGCCAGTGGGGATCGGACTAGCGGGATGGAGACCCAGTACTTC.

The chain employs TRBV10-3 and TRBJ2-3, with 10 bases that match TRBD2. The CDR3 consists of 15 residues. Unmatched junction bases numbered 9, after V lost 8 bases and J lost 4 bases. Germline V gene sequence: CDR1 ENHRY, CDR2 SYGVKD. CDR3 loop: CAISVGGLASDTQYF. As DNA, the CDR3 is TGTGCCATCTCCGTCGGGGGACTAGCGTCAGATACGCAGTATTTT.